These T cell receptor beta chains were read from a single sample in a study of blood T cell repertoires in COVID-19. Clones were sequenced by immunoSEQ multiplex PCR, and TCRdb holds only the in-frame ones, with some missing. The repertoire holds about 360,000 clones, with approximately 86% as singletons. The sequencing input was peripheral blood. The source is a human donor in a cohort sampled during active COVID-19. Each CDR3 is given with its conserved first and last residue. D genes are given only for firm matches. Expanded clones get a size class; other rows say once, few or many, or leave the size out.

>-|-|TRBJ1-4|TRBV3-1/TRBV3-2
TGTGCCAGCAGCCAAGTAATTGGAACAGGGAATGAAAAACTGTTTTTT
CASSQVIGTGNEKLFF
>TRBD2|-|TRBJ2-2|TRBV9
TGTGCCAGCAGCGTAGAGGGAATTGGACTAGCGGGAGGGAATGGGGAGCTGTTTTTT
CASSVEGIGLAGGNGELFF
>-|-|TRBJ2-1|TRBV6-1
TGTGCCAGCAGTGACGGGCGCAGGGCTACCAATGAGCAGTTCTTC
CASSDGRRATNEQFF
>-|many|TRBJ1-1|TRBV19
TGTGCCAGTAGTATCGCGGCTGGAAAAGCTTTCTTT
CASSIAAGKAFF
>-|-|TRBJ1-2|TRBV7-9
TGTGCCAGCAGCTCGAACAGGGTTTCAAACTATGGCTACACCTTC
CASSSNRVSNYGYTF
>TRBD1|-|TRBJ2-1|TRBV5-1
TGCGCCAGCAGCACCGGGACAGGGGCCTACAATGAGCAGTTCTTC
CASSTGTGAYNEQFF
>TRBD1|-|TRBJ2-5|TRBV11-2
TGTGCCAGCAGCTTAGGAGGACAGGGGTACCAAGAGACCCAGTACTTC
CASSLGGQGYQETQYF
>-|-|TRBJ2-2|TRBV11-3
TGTGCCAGCAGCCTACGTGGGGCAGGCCTCGGGGAGCTGTTTTTT
CASSLRGAGLGELFF
>TRBD1|-|TRBJ2-7|TRBV11-3
TGTGCCAGCAGCACACCAGGGGGCTACGAGCAGTACTTC
CASSTPGGYEQYF
>-|-|TRBJ1-4|TRBV4-1
TGCGCCAGCAGCCAAGAAGTGAAGGTGAGAGGTGAAAAACTGTTTTTT
CASSQEVKVRGEKLFF
>TRBD2|-|TRBJ2-1|TRBV30
TGTGCCTGGACGGTGGGACTAGCGGGTCCCGCGTTCTTC
CAWTVGLAGPAFF
>-|-|TRBJ2-1|TRBV9
TGTGCCAGCAGCGGCGGATCCCTTAATGAGCAGTTCTTC
CASSGGSLNEQFF
>TRBD1|-|TRBJ1-1|TRBV7-9
TGTGCCAGCAGCCAATTGCGTACAGGGGAGTCTGAAGCTTTCTTT
CASSQLRTGESEAFF
>-|-|TRBJ2-7|TRBV7-2
TGTGCCAGCAGTTTAGACAGCCGTAACTACGAGCAGTACTTC
CASSLDSRNYEQYF
>-|-|TRBJ1-4|TRBV28
TGTGCCAGCGGGGAACGGGGTGAAAAACTGTTTTTT
CASGERGEKLFF
>-|-|TRBJ2-1|TRBV30
TGTGCCTGGAGTCCCCGTGTAGACAATGAGCAGTTCTTC
CAWSPRVDNEQFF
>-|few|TRBJ2-6|TRBV15
TGTGCCACCAGCAGTCAGGGCGACTCTGGGGCCAACGTCCTGACTTTC
CATSSQGDSGANVLTF
>TRBD1|-|TRBJ1-6|TRBV27
TGTGCCAGCAGTCCTAAGTACCGGGACAGTCTTCTTCTAGGCTATAATTCACCCCTCCACTTT
CASSPKYRDSLLLGYNSPLHF
>TRBD1|-|TRBJ2-7|TRBV11-2
TGTGCCAGCAGTCCGGGACAGGGAGTTGAGCAGTACTTC
CASSPGQGVEQYF
>-|few|TRBJ1-2|TRBV30
TGTGCCTGGGCCGGGGAAAGTAACTATGGCTACACCTTC
CAWAGESNYGYTF
>-|-|TRBJ2-7|TRBV11-2
TGTGCCAGCAGTGTCCAGATCCCGATCTCCTACGAGCAGTACTTC
CASSVQIPISYEQYF
>TRBD1|-|TRBJ1-1|TRBV28
TGTGCCAGCAGTTCCGACAGGGGGATTAGTTTGTGGAACACTGAAGCTTTCTTT
CASSSDRGISLWNTEAFF
>TRBD2|-|TRBJ2-3|TRBV9
TGTGCCAGCAGCGTAGGGGCTAGCGGGACAGCAGATACGCAGTATTTT
CASSVGASGTADTQYF
>TRBD2|-|TRBJ2-3|TRBV10-3
TGTGCCATCAGCCAACCTAGCGGGGGTAGCACAGATACGCAGTATTTT
CAISQPSGGSTDTQYF
>TRBD1|-|TRBJ2-3|TRBV19
TGTGCCAGTAGTATTCGGGGACAGGGGGCAATTGCAGATACGCAGTATTTT
CASSIRGQGAIADTQYF
>TRBD2|-|TRBJ2-7|TRBV9
TGTGCCAGCAGCTCCGGGACTAGCGGGGGTTACGAGCAGTACTTC
CASSSGTSGGYEQYF
>-|-|TRBJ2-3|TRBV14
TGTGCCAGCAGCCAAGATCGTCCAGGCTATTTCGGCACAGATACGCAGTATTTT
CASSQDRPGYFGTDTQYF
>TRBD2|-|TRBJ2-5|TRBV4-1
TGCGCCAGCAGCCAACCCGGGACTAGCGGGAAAGAGACCCAGTACTTC
CASSQPGTSGKETQYF
>-|-|TRBJ1-1|TRBV6-5
TGTGCCAGCAGTCCTGGGGCCAGCACTGAAGCTTTCTTT
CASSPGASTEAFF
>-|-|TRBJ2-7|TRBV7-3
TGTGCCAGCAGCTTAACTAGCGGCTACGAGCAGTACTTC
CASSLTSGYEQYF
>-|-|TRBJ2-7|TRBV7-8
TGTGCCAGCAGCCAAGGGGGGGCCCACGACTACGAGCAGTACTTC
CASSQGGAHDYEQYF
>TRBD2|-|TRBJ2-7|TRBV4-2
TGTGCCAGCAGCCAGGGACTAGCGGGGTACGAGCAGTACTTC
CASSQGLAGYEQYF
>-|once|TRBJ1-4|TRBV6-5
TGTGCCAGCAGTACATCAGGGTACTATGAAAAACTGTTTTTT
CASSTSGYYEKLFF
>-|-|TRBJ1-2|TRBV18
TGTGCCAGCTCACCAGAAAGGGGTGGCTACACCTTC
CASSPERGGYTF
>TRBD2|-|TRBJ2-2|TRBV29-1
TGCAGCGTTGGGGGACTAGCGGCCACCGGGGAGCTGTTTTTT
CSVGGLAATGELFF
>-|-|TRBJ1-2|TRBV6-1
TGTGCCAGCACCCTGGCCGATCGCTACACCTTC
CASTLADRYTF
>-|-|TRBJ2-1|TRBV28
TGTGCCAGCAGTTTATTTACAGGCGTATACAATGAGCAGTTCTTC
CASSLFTGVYNEQFF
>-|-|TRBJ2-3|TRBV18
TGTGCCAGCTCACCAAGGAATGTAGTAGGCCGGGGCACAGATACGCAGTATTTT
CASSPRNVVGRGTDTQYF
>-|-|TRBJ1-2|TRBV4-1
TGCGCCAGCAGCCAAGATGAGGGGAGGGGTGGCTACACCTTC
CASSQDEGRGGYTF
>-|-|TRBJ1-1|TRBV5-1
TGCGCCAGCAGCTTGGGGGGGGGCCCCGTAGCTTTCTTT
CASSLGGGPVAFF
>-|-|TRBJ2-3|TRBV2
TGTGCCAGCAGTACAACCCTCCTAGGAGATACGCAGTATTTT
CASSTTLLGDTQYF
>-|once|TRBJ2-7|TRBV18
TGTGCCAGCTCACCCGTGGGGGGTGGAGCCTACGAGCAGTACTTC
CASSPVGGGAYEQYF
>-|-|TRBJ1-6|TRBV5-1
TGCGCCAGCAGCTTGGGGGCAAATTCACCCCTCCACTTT
CASSLGANSPLHF
>TRBD2|-|TRBJ2-3|TRBV20-1
TGCAGTGCTAGACTCGGGACTAGCTCCTCATTT
CSARLGTSSSF
>-|-|TRBJ2-7|TRBV2
TGTGCCAGCAGTTACGACACCTCGAGCTCCTACGAGCAGTACTTC
CASSYDTSSSYEQYF
>TRBD2|-|TRBJ2-1|TRBV3-1/TRBV3-2
TGTGCCAGCAGCCAAGGGTCTAGCGGTAATGAGCAGTTCTTC
CASSQGSSGNEQFF
>-|-|TRBJ1-5|TRBV9
TGTGCCAGCAGCGTCGGTAGCAATCAGCCCCAGCATTTT
CASSVGSNQPQHF
>TRBD1|-|TRBJ1-2|TRBV19
TGTGCCAGTAGTATACAGGGGGCTGGCTATGGCTACACCTTC
CASSIQGAGYGYTF
>-|-|TRBJ2-2|TRBV11-2
TGTGCCAGCAGCTTCACCGGGACAAAACGCCGGTTTTTT
CASSFTGTKRRFF
>-|-|TRBJ2-1|TRBV10-3
TGTGCCATCAGTGAGTCAGGGGCAGGCTCGGGTTACAATGAGCAGTTCTTC
CAISESGAGSGYNEQFF
>-|-|TRBJ2-7|TRBV30
TGTGCCTGGAGTGTAACAGGGTTGGGCTACGAGCAGTACTTC
CAWSVTGLGYEQYF
>TRBD2|-|TRBJ2-1|TRBV30
TGTGCCTGGAGCGGGAGGACTAGCGGGGGGGCTAAGCAACCATACAATGAGCAGTTCTTC
CAWSGRTSGGAKQPYNEQFF
>TRBD1|few|TRBJ1-2|TRBV30
TGTGCCGGTTGGACAGGGACGGGGCTAAGCTACACCTTC
CAGWTGTGLSYTF
>-|-|TRBJ2-5|TRBV5-1
TGCGCCAGCAGCTTGGAGGCAGGGATCGGGCAAGAGACCCAGTACTTC
CASSLEAGIGQETQYF
>TRBD1|-|TRBJ1-6|TRBV19
TGTGCCAGTACCTCGACAGGGGATAATTCACCCCTCCACTTT
CASTSTGDNSPLHF
>-|once|TRBJ2-2|TRBV28
TGTGCCAGCAGTTCTCCTAGTGGGTACACCGGGGAGCTGTTTTTT
CASSSPSGYTGELFF